The rows below give T cell receptor beta chains drawn from one sample of a study of blood T cell repertoires in COVID-19. Generated by immunoSEQ multiplex PCR, the TCRdb table keeps only in-frame clones and is missing some. The data hold a few hundred thousand clones, with roughly 83% observed a single time. Sequencing was done on a sample of peripheral blood. The receptors shown here come from a woman in her fifties or sixties with acute or convalescent COVID-19. Both conserved end residues are part of each CDR3. The order of the fields is V gene, J gene, D gene, clone size, CDR3 DNA, CDR3 protein. D genes are given only for firm matches. Clone size is given for some rows only: seen once, a few or many times, or a class if the clone is expanded.

>TRBV28|TRBJ1-2|.|.
TGTGCCAGTACCCCTCTGACAGGAGATGGCTACACCTTC
CASTPLTGDGYTF
>TRBV18|TRBJ1-2|TRBD1|.
TGTGCCAGCTCACCCGTCGACAGGGAATATGGCTACACCTTC
CASSPVDREYGYTF
>TRBV29-1|TRBJ2-5|TRBD1|.
TGCAGCCGGGGACAGGGGGCTCTGGAGACCCAGTACTTC
CSRGQGALETQYF
>TRBV7-3|TRBJ2-5|.|.
TGTGCCAGCAGCCCGCTAGAAGAAGAGACCCAGTACTTC
CASSPLEEETQYF
>TRBV5-4|TRBJ2-1|.|.
TGTGCCAGCAGCTTGGGCGACTTCTGGAGCTCCTACAATGAGCAGTTCTTC
CASSLGDFWSSYNEQFF
>TRBV5-1|TRBJ1-2|.|.
TGCGCCAGCAGCGGGCAGGGATTCGACTATGGCTACACCTTC
CASSGQGFDYGYTF
>TRBV27|TRBJ2-7|TRBD2|once
TGTGCCAGCAGTTTGCGGGGGGGGGCCTACGAGCAGTACTTC
CASSLRGGAYEQYF
>TRBV2|TRBJ2-3|.|.
TGTGCCAGCAGAGTCGGTTTAGATACGCAGTATTTT
CASRVGLDTQYF
>TRBV20-1|TRBJ1-1|TRBD1|.
TGCAGCGGACAGGGACGGACTGAAGCTTTCTTT
CSGQGRTEAFF
>TRBV5-1|TRBJ1-5|.|.
TGCGCCAGCAGCTCGGAGTGGGGGGATCAGCCCCAGCATTTT
CASSSEWGDQPQHF
>TRBV2|TRBJ1-3|TRBD1|.
TGTGCCAGCAGTGAACGTGGACAGGGAGGTTTCGGAAGAAACACCATATATTTT
CASSERGQGGFGRNTIYF
>TRBV6-2/TRBV6-3|TRBJ2-5|.|.
TGTGCCAGCAGTGAGCGGGAAGAGACCCAGTACTTC
CASSEREETQYF
>TRBV4-1|TRBJ1-2|.|.
TGCGCCAGCAGCCGAGCCCAGAGCGAGGACTATGGCTACACCTTC
CASSRAQSEDYGYTF
>TRBV11-2|TRBJ1-2|.|.
TGTGCCAGCAGCTCACCGTGGCAGTCTGGCTACACCTTC
CASSSPWQSGYTF
>TRBV6-2/TRBV6-3|TRBJ1-1|.|.
TGTGCCAGCAGTGAGTCCTCCGGGACTGAAGCTTTCTTT
CASSESSGTEAFF
>TRBV4-1|TRBJ2-1|TRBD2|.
TGCGCCAGCAGCCAAGAAGGACTAGCGGGAGGGTACAATGAGCAGTTCTTC
CASSQEGLAGGYNEQFF
>TRBV19|TRBJ1-5|.|.
TGTGCCAGCCAGGAAGACGGATATAGCAATCAGCCCCAGCATTTT
CASQEDGYSNQPQHF
>TRBV5-1|TRBJ1-5|TRBD1|.
TGCGCCAGCAGCCCTACAGACAGGGTTCGGCAGCCCCAGCATTTT
CASSPTDRVRQPQHF
>TRBV7-9|TRBJ1-1|.|.
TGTGCCAGCAGCTTAGCGACAGACCCCTACATCAACACTGAAGCTTTCTTT
CASSLATDPYINTEAFF
>TRBV4-2|TRBJ1-4|TRBD1|.
TGTGCCAGCAGCCAAGAAGGACAGGGAGCAACTAATGAAAAACTGTTTTTT
CASSQEGQGATNEKLFF
>TRBV11-1|TRBJ2-3|TRBD1|.
TGTGCCAGCAGCCTCGACAGGGGGCATACGCAGTATTTT
CASSLDRGHTQYF
>TRBV6-5|TRBJ1-4|TRBD1|.
TGTGCCAGCAGTTACGTCCCAGGGGGCGGTGAAAAACTGTTTTTT
CASSYVPGGGEKLFF
>TRBV9|TRBJ2-2|.|once
TGTGCCAGCAGCGTAGGAGTGGGAGCGGGCACCGGGGAGCTGTTTTTT
CASSVGVGAGTGELFF
>TRBV3-1/TRBV3-2|TRBJ2-5|TRBD2|once
TGTGCCAGCAGCCACTTGCTTGATGCTAGCGGGACGTACCAAGAGACCCAGTACTTC
CASSHLLDASGTYQETQYF
>TRBV30|TRBJ1-2|TRBD1|.
TGTGCCTGGAGTACCCCAGGGGGGTTCTATGGCTACACCTTC
CAWSTPGGFYGYTF
>TRBV27|TRBJ1-6|TRBD1|.
TGTGCCAGCAGTTTATTCGGACAGGGTTCCTATAATTCACCCCTCCACTTT
CASSLFGQGSYNSPLHF
>TRBV7-8|TRBJ2-1|.|.
TGTGCCAGCAGCTACTTTGCCGGCGGGAATGAGCAGTTCTTC
CASSYFAGGNEQFF
>TRBV19|TRBJ2-5|TRBD2|.
TGTGCCAGTAACGCTCGCGGGAGGGGAGATGGGGAGACCCAGTACTTC
CASNARGRGDGETQYF
>TRBV7-3|TRBJ2-5|TRBD2|.
TGTGCCAGCAGCTTACGGTCTAGCGGGAGGGAGCTGAAAGAGACCCAGTACTTC
CASSLRSSGRELKETQYF
>TRBV5-1|TRBJ2-2|.|.
TGCGCCAGCAGCTTGGGGGCCCTGTCGAGTACCGGGGAGCTGTTTTTT
CASSLGALSSTGELFF
>TRBV30|TRBJ2-7|TRBD1|.
TGTGCCTGGCAAAGGGGGCTAGTCTACGAGCAGTACTTC
CAWQRGLVYEQYF
>TRBV30|TRBJ1-4|.|.
TGTGCCTGGAATCCAAGGACAGCAACTAATGAAAAACTGTTTTTT
CAWNPRTATNEKLFF
>TRBV5-1|TRBJ1-6|.|.
TGCGCCAGCGAAACACGCAGAAATATAATGGATTCACCCCTCCACTTT
CASETRRNIMDSPLHF
>TRBV5-1|TRBJ2-5|.|.
TGCGCCAGCAGCTTGGCCGGGCGGGACTTCGAGACCCAGTACTTC
CASSLAGRDFETQYF
>TRBV11-2|TRBJ1-6|TRBD1|few
TGTGCCAGCAGCTTTACAGGGGATGGAGAGTCACCCCTCCACTTT
CASSFTGDGESPLHF
>TRBV2|TRBJ2-5|.|once
TGTGCCAGCAGGGGGCGCGGTGAGACCCAGTACTTC
CASRGRGETQYF
>TRBV6-6|TRBJ2-3|.|.
TGTGCCAGCAGTCCCGGGACAACGGCGGATACGCAGTATTTT
CASSPGTTADTQYF
>TRBV3-1/TRBV3-2|TRBJ1-1|.|.
TGTGCCAGCAGCCAATATATGCGGGAGAACACTGAAGCTTTCTTT
CASSQYMRENTEAFF
>TRBV5-1|TRBJ2-3|.|.
TGCGCCAGCAGACCCGTAGGGGGAGGGGGCACAGATACGCAGTATTTT
CASRPVGGGGTDTQYF
>TRBV11-2|TRBJ2-1|.|.
TGTGCCAGCAGCGCCGGAGGGAGTGGTAATGAGCAGTTCTTC
CASSAGGSGNEQFF
>TRBV9|TRBJ2-5|.|.
TGTGCCAGCAGCGTACAACAGCCCCAAGAGACCCAGTACTTC
CASSVQQPQETQYF